A selection of T cell receptor beta chains follows, all from one sample in a study of T cells in Graves' hyperthyroidism and ophthalmopathy. TCRdb reprocessed the multiplex PCR reads with MiXCR, giving one entry per CDR3 protein. Among 500,000 to 650,000 distinct CDR3 sequences listed, about 14% were seen once. Source material: blood. The receptors stem from a woman between 50 and 59 years old with Graves' ophthalmopathy. Each CDR3 is given with its conserved first and last residue. A D gene is named only where the DNA matches it firmly. Clone size is given for some rows only: seen once, a few or many times, or a class if the clone is expanded.

D gene	J gene	V gene	clone size	CDR3 DNA	CDR3 protein
TRBD1	TRBJ1-2	TRBV7-9	many	TGTGCCAGCAGCCCCCGGGCAGGGGGCCTATCAAGCTATGGCTACACCTTC	CASSPRAGGLSSYGYTF
NA	TRBJ1-1	TRBV28	few	TGTGCCACCTTGGGGGCTGAAGCTTTCTTT	CATLGAEAFF
TRBD1	TRBJ1-6	TRBV28	NA	TGTGCCAGCAGTTTATTTGACAGGGCAGATAATTCACCCCTCCACTTT	CASSLFDRADNSPLHF
TRBD2	TRBJ2-3	TRBV20-1	few	TGCAGTGCTAGAGGACTAGCGGGAGTTCCAGATACGCAGTATTTT	CSARGLAGVPDTQYF
TRBD1	TRBJ1-2	TRBV12-3/TRBV12-4	many	TGTGCCAGCAGTGCGAAACAGGGGGCTGGCTACACCTTC	CASSAKQGAGYTF
NA	TRBJ2-1	TRBV18	many	TGTGCCAGCTCACCACAGGGGATTGGGAATGAGCAGTTCTTC	CASSPQGIGNEQFF
NA	TRBJ1-2	TRBV12-3/TRBV12-4	many	TGTGCCAGCAGTTTAAGGACCAACCCAAACTATGGCTACACCTTC	CASSLRTNPNYGYTF
TRBD1	TRBJ2-1	TRBV20-1	many	TGCAGTGCTACCGGGACAGGGGGCATCAATGAGCAGTTCTTC	CSATGTGGINEQFF
TRBD1	TRBJ1-2	TRBV24-1	many	TGTGCCACCAGAGAGAAGGACAGGGATGATGGCTACACCTTC	CATREKDRDDGYTF
NA	TRBJ2-7	TRBV6-1	many	TGTGCCAGCAGTCGGACTGAATCAGGCTCCTACGAGCAGTACTTC	CASSRTESGSYEQYF
NA	TRBJ2-3	TRBV7-9	many	TGTGCCAGCAGCTTTGGAGTTGCCACAGATACGCAGTATTTT	CASSFGVATDTQYF
TRBD1	TRBJ2-7	TRBV7-9	NA	TGTGCCGGACGGGACAGGGGGCAAGGAGAGCAGTACTTC	CAGRDRGQGEQYF
NA	TRBJ2-5	TRBV7-3	many	TGTGCCAGCAGCTTAAGTGTCTTGGAGACCCAGTACTTC	CASSLSVLETQYF
NA	TRBJ2-1	TRBV10-2	NA	TGCGCCAGCAGTGGGGTGGGCAATGAGCAGTTCTTC	CASSGVGNEQFF
TRBD2	TRBJ2-1	TRBV9	few	TGTGCCAGCAGCGTACGGGGGGTAGCGGGAAACAATGAGCAGTTCTTC	CASSVRGVAGNNEQFF